The 22 T cell receptor beta chains presented below share a single source sample, sequenced in a study of T cells in tuberculosis. The method was immunoSEQ multiplex PCR; TCRdb's version includes in-frame clones alone and lacks a portion of them. The data contain roughly 61,000 clones, 88% of them seen just once; the ten biggest clones take up 20% to 25%. Sorting used thawed, overnight-rested PBMC stained with anti-CD3, a viability dye and GMM-loaded CD1B tetramer. C32 glucose monomycolate from Rhodococcus equi was loaded onto the CD1B tetramers. Material: CD1b-GMM tetramer-negative cells sorted from PBMCs. All receptors derive from an adult woman with latent tuberculosis.

The chain is built from TRBV5-1 and TRBJ2-3, with 11 bases identical to TRBD2. This CDR3 region has 18 residues. The V and J ends lost 0 bases and 2 bases, in that order; junction bases with no gene match: 8. Germline CDR1 reads SGHRS; CDR2 reads YFSETQ. In DNA form, the CDR3 reads TGCGCCAGCAGCTTGGCCCTAGCGGGGGGCACTATCACAGATACGCAGTATTTT. This encodes CASSLALAGGTITDTQYF.

This clone was recorded only once. The V and J genes are TRBV5-4 and TRBJ2-1, with 8 bases aligning to TRBD2. Germline V gene lookup returns CDR1 SGHNT and CDR2 YYREEE (reference sequence). V trimming: 0 bases; J trimming: 4 bases; junction bases outside the gene matches: 6. The CDR3 has 16 amino acids. Here the CDR3 DNA reads TGTGCCAGCAGCTTGGGGAGCGGGAGTTCTTACAATGAGCAGTTCTTC. Translation: CASSLGSGSSYNEQFF.

V usage is TRBV6-1 and J usage is TRBJ2-3; TRBD2 aligns across 9 bases. Germline V gene data show CDR1 as MNHNS and CDR2 as SASEGT. The CDR3 consists of 15 residues. V lost 6 bases and J lost 5; bases outside the gene matches: 9. This CDR3 is CASRTGGRAVDTQYF. In DNA form, the CDR3 reads TGTGCCAGCAGAACGGGCGGGAGGGCCGTAGATACGCAGTATTTT.

The chain is built from TRBV6-5 and TRBJ2-5; 7 positions match TRBD2. The ends lost 0 bases at V and 5 bases at J; junction bases unmatched: 6. The CDR3 runs 15 residues. Germline V lookup: CDR1 MNHEY, CDR2 SVGAGI. In DNA, the CDR3 is TGTGCCAGCAGTTACTCCATCGGCGGGAGTGAGACCCAGTACTTC. This gives the protein CASSYSIGGSETQYF.

This clone was seen a single time. The CDR3 nucleotides are TGTGCCAGCAGCGTAGTTCCGGGGACAGATACGCAGTATTTT. Translation gives CASSVVPGTDTQYF. This chain joins TRBV9 and TRBJ2-3; tentative D call: TRBD2 (5 bases). The CDR3 has 14 amino acids. V was trimmed by 0 bases and J by 3 bases, leaving 8 bases between them. Germline V gene sequence: CDR1 SGDLS, CDR2 YYNGEE.

This clone occurred once. This chain links TRBV5-1 with TRBJ2-5; the match to TRBD2 covers 10 bases. This CDR3 region has 15 residues. Losses at the gene ends were 9 bases for V and 1 base for J; bases not matched to a gene: 9. Per germline, CDR1 SGHRS and CDR2 YFSETQ. The CDR3 nucleotides are TGCGCCACTAGGACTAGCGGACCTCCCCAAGAGACCCAGTACTTC. Its protein product is CATRTSGPPQETQYF.

This clone appeared once. The CDR3 does not close with the conserved phenylalanine or tryptophan, likely indicating a read error. The DNA is left out, because the CDR3 cannot be placed on it with certainty; the CDR3 is given as TCRdb lists it. The chain uses TRBV6-7 and TRBJ1-1; the table calls TRBD1, which could not be checked here. TRBV6-7 is known as an ORF, though its function is uncertain. From its first to its last residue, the CDR3 has 10 amino acids. The CDR3: CASSYPDRGG.

This chain connects TRBV27 to TRBJ1-1; TRBD1 aligns across 8 bases. Germline V gene data show CDR1 as MNHEY and CDR2 as SMNVEV (reference sequence). After removal of 4 bases from V and 5 bases from J, the junction contained 9 bases not matched to a gene. The CDR3 spans 15 residues. The CDR3 coding sequence is TGTGCCAGCAGTTCCCCGGCAGGGGGCAATACTGAAGCTTTCTTT. It codes for CASSSPAGGNTEAFF.

This clone was observed once. V is TRBV4-2 and J is TRBJ2-7; 8 bases align to TRBD2. Germline values: CDR1 LGHNA, CDR2 YNFKEQ. J gave up 2 bases and V 0 bases, and 6 bases lay outside the gene matches. The CDR3 has 16 residues. The CDR3 region has the DNA TGTGCCAGCAGCCAAGAAACTAGCGGTAAAGCCTACGAGCAGTACTTC. Protein product: CASSQETSGKAYEQYF.

V and J are TRBV30 and TRBJ2-1; D might be TRBD1 (5 bases). This CDR3 is built from 19 residues. Germline V lookup: CDR1 GTSNPN, CDR2 SVGIG (reference sequence). V lost 1 base and J lost 0, with 22 bases in between. The CDR3 loop is CAWSGRAGAARSSYNEQFF. The DNA of the CDR3 is TGTGCCTGGAGTGGAAGGGCTGGGGCCGCCCGGAGCTCCTACAATGAGCAGTTCTTC.

J is TRBJ1-2 and V is TRBV9; a possible D gene is TRBD1 (6 bases). This CDR3 has 15 residues. Germline lookup yields CDR1 SGDLS and CDR2 YYNGEE. Between the trimmed V and J ends, which lost 4 bases and 3 bases, there was a span of 16 bases. DNA of the CDR3: TGTGCCAGCAGCCCTGAGGGGGATCTTTACTATGGCTACACCTTC. The encoded protein is CASSPEGDLYYGYTF.

V and J are TRBV7-2 and TRBJ2-7, with TRBD1 identical over 7 bases. The germline gives CDR1 SGHTA, CDR2 FQGNSA. V was pared by 3 bases and J by 0 bases, with 11 bases of the junction left unmatched. This CDR3 comprises 17 residues. Here the CDR3 DNA reads TGTGCCAGCAGCTTTGGGGCTTGGACAGGAATCTCCTACGAGCAGTACTTC. Protein: CASSFGAWTGISYEQYF.

The chain employs TRBV28 and TRBJ2-7; D may be TRBD2 (5 bases). Germline loops: CDR1 MDHEN, CDR2 SYDVKM. This CDR3 is 13 amino acids long. Trimming left V 3 bases short and J 1 base short, with 7 bases between. Here the CDR3 reads CASSFRGSYEQYF. The CDR3 DNA sequence: TGTGCCAGCAGTTTTCGAGGGTCCTACGAGCAGTACTTC.

This clone was observed a handful of times. The J gene is TRBJ1-3, the V gene TRBV18; TRBD1 aligns across 7 bases. Germline V gives CDR1 KGHSH, CDR2 LQKENI. The CDR3 spans 15 residues. J lost 0 bases, V lost 6 bases, and 5 bases had no gene match. The chain's CDR3 is CASSRGQRSGNTIYF. CDR3 sequence (DNA): TGTGCCAGCTCGAGGGGACAGCGCTCTGGAAACACCATATATTTT.

This chain connects TRBV27 to TRBJ2-1; 12 bases agree with TRBD2. Germline V CDR1 and CDR2: MNHEY, SMNVEV (reference sequence). The trim removed 3 bases at V and 3 bases at J, leaving 12 bases unmatched. The CDR3 spans 19 residues. In DNA, the CDR3 is TGTGCCAGCAGTTTTAGTCTAGCGGGAGGGCGAATGGACTACAATGAGCAGTTCTTC. This codes for CASSFSLAGGRMDYNEQFF.

This chain joins TRBV30 and TRBJ1-2; 8 positions match TRBD1. Germline V lookup: CDR1 GTSNPN, CDR2 SVGIG (reference sequence). The CDR3 runs 15 residues. The V gene end was trimmed by 1 base and the J gene end by 3 bases; junction bases not matched to a gene: 7. The CDR3 loop is CAWSGNQGAYYGYTF. The CDR3 DNA reads as TGTGCCTGGAGTGGCAACCAGGGGGCCTACTATGGCTACACCTTC.

V and J are TRBV28 and TRBJ2-1, with D possibly called TRBD1 or TRBD2 (9 bases each). This CDR3 has 17 amino acids. Trimming took off 6 bases at V and 3 bases at J, with 21 bases between the two ends. Germline V gene data show CDR1 as MDHEN and CDR2 as SYDVKM. The CDR3 here is CASRGQGGSGSYNEQFF. Here the CDR3 DNA reads TGTGCCAGCAGGGGACAGGGAGGTAGCGGGAGCTACAATGAGCAGTTCTTC. Full variable domain (missing parts from reference TRBV28 and TRBJ2-1): DVKVTQSSRYLVKRTGEKVFLECVQDMDHENMFWYRQDPGLGLRLIYFSYDVKMKEKGDIPEGYSVSREKKERFSLILESASTNQTSMYLCASRGQGGSGSYNEQFFGPGTRLTVL.

The rearrangement joins TRBV27 to TRBJ2-5; TRBD2 might be the D (5 bases). Looked up from germline, CDR1 is MNHEY and CDR2 is SMNVEV (reference sequence). There are 14 residues in the CDR3. V was cut by 6 bases and J by 2 bases, with 13 bases left in between. In nucleotides, the CDR3 is TGTGCCAGCAGCCCCTCGGGATTACAAGAGACCCAGTACTTC. Protein product: CASSPSGLQETQYF.

The J gene is TRBJ2-7, the V gene TRBV11-3; 9 bases are shared with TRBD2. J was trimmed by 1 base and V by 5 bases; bases with no gene match: 6. Germline CDR1 and CDR2: SGHNT and YENEEA. The CDR3 length is 15 residues. This CDR3 reads CASSRSGSPSYEQYF. CDR3 DNA sequence: TGTGCCAGCAGCCGTAGCGGGAGCCCTTCCTACGAGCAGTACTTC. The entire variable domain, with the rest obtained from reference TRBV11-3 and TRBJ2-7, is as follows: EAGVVQSPRYKIIEKKQPVAFWCNPISGHNTLYWYLQNLGQGPELLIRYENEEAVDDSQLPKDRFSAERLKGVDSTLKIQPAELGDSAVYLCASSRSGSPSYEQYFGPGTRLTVT.

The chain employs TRBV27 and TRBJ1-5; D unclear. V shed 3 bases and J shed 2 bases, with 5 bases lying between them. Germline-derived CDR1 and CDR2 are MNHEY and SMNVEV (reference sequence). This CDR3 is built from 13 residues. For the CDR3, the DNA is TGTGCCAGCAGTTTCGGGGGCAATCAGCCCCAGCATTTT. Translating gives CASSFGGNQPQHF.

This clone appeared a single time. The chain joins TRBV2 to TRBJ2-7; possible D gene TRBD2, 6 bases. The V end was cut by 6 bases, the J end by 2 bases, with 8 bases between. This CDR3 spans 12 amino acids. Germline CDR1 SNHLY, CDR2 FYNNEI. CDR3 in DNA: TGTGCCAGCAGGGAGGGCCCCTACGAGCAGTACTTC. It is translated as CASREGPYEQYF. Full variable domain (rest looked up from reference TRBV2 and TRBJ2-7): EPEVTQTPSHQVTQMGQEVILRCVPISNHLYFYWYRQILGQKVEFLVSFYNNEISEKSEIFDDQFSVERPDGSNFTLKIRSTKLEDSAMYFCASREGPYEQYFGPGTRLTVT.

This chain joins TRBV27 and TRBJ1-5; no firm D call. Trimming cost V 6 bases and J 0 bases, with 9 bases left between them. Per germline, CDR1 MNHEY and CDR2 SMNVEV (reference sequence). CDR3 size: 14 residues. CDR3 region: CASRSVYSNQPQHF. The CDR3 bases are TGTGCCAGCAGATCGGTTTATAGCAATCAGCCCCAGCATTTT.